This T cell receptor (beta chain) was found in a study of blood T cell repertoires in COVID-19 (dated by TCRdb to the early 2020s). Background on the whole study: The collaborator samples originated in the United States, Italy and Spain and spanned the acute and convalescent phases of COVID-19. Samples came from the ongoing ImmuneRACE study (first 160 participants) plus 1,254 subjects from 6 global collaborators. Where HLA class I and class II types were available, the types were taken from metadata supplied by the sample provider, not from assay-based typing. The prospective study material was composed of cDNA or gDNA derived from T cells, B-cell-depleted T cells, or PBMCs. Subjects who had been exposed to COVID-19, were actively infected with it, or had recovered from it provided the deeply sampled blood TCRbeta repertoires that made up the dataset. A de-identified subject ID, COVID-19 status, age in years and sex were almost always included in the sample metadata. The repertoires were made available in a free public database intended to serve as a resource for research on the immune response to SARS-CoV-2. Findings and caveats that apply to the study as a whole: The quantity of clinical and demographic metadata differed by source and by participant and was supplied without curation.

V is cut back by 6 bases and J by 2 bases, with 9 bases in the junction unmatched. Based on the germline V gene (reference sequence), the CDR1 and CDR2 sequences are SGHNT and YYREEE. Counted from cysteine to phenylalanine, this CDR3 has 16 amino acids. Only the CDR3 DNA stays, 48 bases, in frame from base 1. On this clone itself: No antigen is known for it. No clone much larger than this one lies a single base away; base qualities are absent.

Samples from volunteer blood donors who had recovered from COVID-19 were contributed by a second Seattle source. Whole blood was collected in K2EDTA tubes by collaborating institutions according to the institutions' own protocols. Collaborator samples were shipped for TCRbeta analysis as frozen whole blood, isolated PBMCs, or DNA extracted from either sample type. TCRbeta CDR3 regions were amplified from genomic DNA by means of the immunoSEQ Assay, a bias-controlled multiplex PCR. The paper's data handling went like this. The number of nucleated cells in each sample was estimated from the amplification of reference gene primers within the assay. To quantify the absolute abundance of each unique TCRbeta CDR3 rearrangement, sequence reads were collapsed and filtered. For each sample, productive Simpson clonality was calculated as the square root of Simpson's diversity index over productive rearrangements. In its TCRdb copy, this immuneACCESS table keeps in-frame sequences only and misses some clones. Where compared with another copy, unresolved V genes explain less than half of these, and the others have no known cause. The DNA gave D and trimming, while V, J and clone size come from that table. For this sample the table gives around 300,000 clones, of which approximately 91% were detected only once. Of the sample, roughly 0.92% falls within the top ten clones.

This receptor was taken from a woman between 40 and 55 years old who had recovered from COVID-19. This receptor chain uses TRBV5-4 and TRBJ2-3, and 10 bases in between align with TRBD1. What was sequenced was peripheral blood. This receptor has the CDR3 CASKTETGGPTDTQYF. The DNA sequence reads TGTGCCAGCAAAACCGAGACAGGGGGCCCCACAGATACGCAGTATTTT.